A single sample is the source of the 8 T cell receptor beta chains below, sequenced in a study of blood T cells in healthy people across ages (dated by TCRdb to 2014 to 2015). Libraries were prepared through 5' RACE. The reads were generated on an Illumina HiSeq 2500. A second PCR of about 6 to 12 cycles was performed with a sample-barcoded 5' primer and a J-beta primer mix. TCRdb passed the public sequencing reads through fastp at Q25 and MiXCR, retaining productive beta sequences. CDR3 protein duplicates are merged, each entry listing the most common genes and DNA. Present in this sample are about 800,000 distinct CDR3 sequences, roughly 64% of which were seen just once. The top ten clones comprise 22% of the sample. Specimen: blood. The receptors here all came from a young man in good health.

The genes are TRBV11-2 and TRBJ1-4, with 10 bases aligning to TRBD1. The junction had 8 bases not matched to a gene; V was cut back by 5 bases and J by 8 bases. CDR1 SGHAT and CDR2 FQNNGV come from the germline V gene. CDR3 length: 15 residues. In DNA form, the CDR3 reads TGTGCCAGCAGCCCAACCCGGGACAGGGGAGAAAAACTGTTTTTT. Its translation: CASSPTRDRGEKLFF.

This chain links TRBV6-5 with TRBJ2-7; 11 nucleotides align to TRBD1. The CDR3 loop spans 14 amino acids. Germline trimming cut 8 bases from V and 5 bases from J; bases unmatched to any gene: 8. Germline V gene data show CDR1 as MNHEY and CDR2 as SVGAGI. The CDR3 region has the DNA TGTGCCAGCGGGGGGACAGGGGGTTCCCACGAGCAGTACTTC. It translates to CASGGTGGSHEQYF.

With regard to this clonotype: A much larger clone lies a single base off, so this may be a read error. The chain combines TRBV29-1 with TRBJ2-3, with D possibly TRBD1 on 5 matching bases. Trimming cost V 4 bases and J 2 bases, with 10 bases left between them. The CDR3 is made up of 13 amino acids. The germline CDR1 and CDR2 sequences are SQVTM and ANQGSEA. CDR3 nucleotide sequence: TGCAGCGTTGGTTCTGGACACACAGATACGCAGTATTTT. It yields the protein CSVGSGHTDTQYF.

This rearrangement joins TRBV7-9 to TRBJ2-7; weak D call: TRBD2 (7 bases). The J call could be wrong; TRBJ2-1 is a better fit for the DNA end. Germline V gene lookup returns CDR1 SEHNR and CDR2 FQNEAQ (reference sequence). CDR3 size: 15 residues. Written as DNA, the CDR3 is TGTGCCAGCAGCTCACACGGGGGGCCAGGAAATGAGCAGTTCTTC. This gives the protein CASSSHGGPGNEQFF.

This clonotype appeared a few times. A read error may produce the germline difference seen at one junction end. The chain links TRBV7-2 to TRBJ2-4; tentatively, D is TRBD1 or TRBD2 (5 bases each). The germline V gene has CDR1 SGHTA and CDR2 FQGNSA. The CDR3 runs 14 residues. The CDR3 region is CASSPAGTNNIQYF. The CDR3 region has the DNA TGTGCCAGCAGCCCCGCAGGGACCAACAACATTCAGTACTTC.

The chain has TRBV5-5 and TRBJ2-5; maybe TRBD2 (5 bases). This CDR3 has 16 amino acids. Deletions cut 0 bases from V and 8 bases from J, with 20 bases between. CDR1 and CDR2 from the germline V gene are SGHKS and YYEKEE (reference sequence). The CDR3 sequence: CASSLANSIRSGTQYF. The CDR3 nucleotides are TGTGCCAGCAGCTTGGCCAACTCAATCCGGTCGGGAACCCAGTACTTC.

The J gene is TRBJ2-7, the V gene TRBV5-1; D perhaps matches TRBD2 (6 bases). The CDR3 is made up of 14 amino acids. Trimming cost V 5 bases and J 7 bases, with 19 bases left between them. The germline CDR1 and CDR2 sequences are SGHRS and YFSETQ. CDR3 in DNA: TGCGCCAGCAGTGCCTCCGGGAGCAGGAGGGAGCAGTACTTC. The encoded protein is CASSASGSRREQYF.

The V and J genes are TRBV3-1 and TRBJ2-1; no reliable D call. CDR3 length: 14 amino acids. Germline values: CDR1 LGHDT, CDR2 YNNKEL (reference sequence). The V end lost 3 bases, the J end lost 0 bases, and 6 bases lay between the germline ends. CDR3 in amino acids: CASSHVCSYNEQFF. CDR3 in DNA: TGTGCCAGCAGCCATGTCTGCTCCTACAATGAGCAGTTCTTC.